The entry that follows covers one T cell receptor beta chain sequence. The sample is drawn from a study of T cell changes during pregnancy in multiple sclerosis. Trimming took 1 base from V and 5 from J; bases not matched to a gene: 16. The CDR3 runs to 18 residues. Per germline, CDR1 LGHNA and CDR2 YSLEER. The protocol was immunoSEQ multiplex PCR, while the TCRdb copy is restricted to in-frame clones and leaves out a portion. The table lists about 99,000 clones, about 91% of them singletons. The rearrangement joins TRBV4-3 to TRBJ1-1, with 7 bases lining up with TRBD1. Sample: peripheral blood, taken after pregnancy. The receptor comes from a female donor with multiple sclerosis, enrolled in a pregnancy study. CDR3: CASSQAFRGGGFVTEAFF. The CDR3 DNA follows: TGCGCCAGCAGCCAAGCCTTTCGCGGAGGGGGCTTCGTTACTGAAGCTTTCTTT.